A selection of T cell receptor beta chains follows, all from one sample in a study of blood T cell repertoires in COVID-19. Sequenced by immunoSEQ multiplex PCR; TCRdb stores in-frame clones only, minus some. Among hundreds of thousands of clones listed, around 90% were seen once. The sequenced material came from PBMCs or T cells enriched from blood (not recorded which). The receptors come from a woman aged 45 to 65 who had recovered from COVID-19. Each CDR3 is given without its conserved first and last residue.

13 | TRBV6-1 | ASSELGLANYGYT
14 | TRBV6-5 | ASSYSASGRGNEQF
13 | TRBV6-5 | ASSYSGVGNQPQH
14 | TRBV6-5 | ASSYSGGVGYNEQF
14 | TRBV7-9 | ASSPRSSGSYNEQF
13 | TRBV28 | ASSLIRDRTYEQY
11 | TRBV11-2 | ASSLGGGYGYT
10 | TRBV3-1/TRBV3-2 | ASSQADQPQH
14 | TRBV5-4 | ASSSYRTDLNTEAF
13 | TRBV6-5 | ASTGRLAGAHEQY
19 | TRBV10-3 | AIRTSMAGGSPTYSYNEQF
14 | TRBV5-5 | ASSQTGQGAVYGYT
13 | TRBV9 | ASSVYQGPGNTIY
11 | TRBV28 | ASSLVQLYEQY
14 | TRBV24-1 | ATSDRKAGQGEGYT
13 | TRBV29-1 | SVERQGDSNTEAF
12 | TRBV18 | ASSPPARRNTIY
10 | TRBV6-5 | ASSHRYTEAF
13 | TRBV7-9 | ASSSQDRRNTEAF
13 | TRBV19 | ASNQPTGGWLGYT
11 | TRBV28 | ASSFGAVVGYT
13 | TRBV30 | AWSGGLAGGETQY
15 | TRBV6-2/TRBV6-3 | ASSYLWERESTDTQY
13 | TRBV6-5 | ASSYGRDFNNEQF
13 | TRBV4-2 | ASSQRGQGIYEQY
12 | TRBV6-5 | ASSLAGGNQPQH
13 | TRBV7-9 | ASSFGGWNADTQY
12 | TRBV29-1 | SVCPNAGAYEQY
13 | TRBV9 | ASSVDRVGNTEAF
12 | TRBV9 | ASSVDSGNNEQF
9 | TRBV10-3 | ATAGDSEQF
12 | TRBV4-3 | ASSRGPPPETQY
16 | TRBV5-1 | ASSLYRGGLAAGWEQY
14 | TRBV4-3 | ASSLNLGTPGETQY
14 | TRBV28 | ASSFDRGLYNQPQH
12 | TRBV30 | AWSSDLVGGPKY
12 | TRBV30 | ALDSRLGNEKLF
12 | TRBV6-5 | ASSEGTGEYEQY
13 | TRBV27 | ASSVSSGRSYEQY